The clone carrying this T cell receptor beta chain showed up just a few times. Its antigen is as yet unknown. The entry originates in a study of identical twins. Study-wide results and limits: Insertions were reduced in abundant cord blood beta clonotypes but not in memory repertoires. Researchers reported excess low generation probability among twin-shared out-of-frame alpha sequences.

In TCRdb, the 5' RACE reads were re-called with MiXCR into one record per CDR3 protein. The profile shows around 1.7 million distinct CDR3 sequences, around 29% of them singletons. CDR1 is DFQATT and CDR2 is SNEGSKA in the germline V gene (reference sequence). Losses at the gene ends were 5 bases for V and 8 bases for J; bases not matched to a gene: 5. The CDR3 extends over 14 amino acids. The chain has TRBV20-1 and TRBJ2-3; 15 nucleotides line up with TRBD2. The TCR originated in a newborn girl in good health. The specimen was cord blood. In DNA, the CDR3 is TGCAGTGCTCTCGGGACTAGCGGGGGGAGTACGCAGTATTTT. Its protein product is CSALGTSGGSTQYF.